This section outlines one T cell receptor (beta chain) sequence together with its context. Its antigen is currently unknown. PCR amplification relied on 60 Vbeta primers (plus 13 Jbeta primers). This table comes from immunoSEQ multiplex PCR, and its TCRdb copy is limited to in-frame clones, with some not included. The table records about 83,000 clones, roughly 77% of them present only once. This entry is derived from a study of cytomegalovirus exposure and HLA in healthy donors. As for the study in general: A prior analysis found 117 million unique TCR beta sequences from approximately 200 million T cells. Most donors, more than 80% of some 400 genotyped, fell in the Caucasian-associated ancestry cluster.

The CDR3 is 16 residues long. Trimming cost V 0 bases and J 5 bases; bases outside gene matches: 7. Germline V gives CDR1 SGDLS, CDR2 YYNGEE. Findings and caveats of the study: The study listed some 160 cytomegalovirus-associated TCR beta chains. The authors reported that TCR beta sequences could predict HLA-A and HLA-B alleles. These predictions were accurate for most subjects in the first cohort.

The TCR originated in a man aged 60 to 75 in good health and CMV-seronegative. The chain recombines TRBV9 with TRBJ2-2; 7 positions match TRBD1. Sequenced input: PBMCs. The CDR3 here is CASSVGGGAGTGELFF. The CDR3 DNA reads TGTGCCAGCAGCGTAGGAGGGGGCGCTGGGACCGGGGAGCTGTTTTTT.